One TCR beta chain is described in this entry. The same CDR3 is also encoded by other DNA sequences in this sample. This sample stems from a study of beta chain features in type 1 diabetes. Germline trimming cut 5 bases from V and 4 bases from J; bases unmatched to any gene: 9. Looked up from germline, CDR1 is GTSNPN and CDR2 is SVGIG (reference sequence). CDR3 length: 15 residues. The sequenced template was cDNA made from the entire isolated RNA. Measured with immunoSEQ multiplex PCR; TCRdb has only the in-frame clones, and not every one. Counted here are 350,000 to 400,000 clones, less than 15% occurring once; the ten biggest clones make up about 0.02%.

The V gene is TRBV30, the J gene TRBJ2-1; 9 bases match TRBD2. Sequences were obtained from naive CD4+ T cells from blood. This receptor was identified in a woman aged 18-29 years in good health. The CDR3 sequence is CAWSRGLAGYNEQFF. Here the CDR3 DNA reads TGTGCCTGGTCCCGAGGGCTAGCGGGGTACAATGAGCAGTTCTTC.